A selection of T cell receptor beta chains follows, all from one sample in a study of CD8+CD57+ T cells in acquired aplastic anemia. TCRdb recomputed calls from the reads with MiXCR, one row per CDR3 protein. The sample contains about 110,000 distinct CDR3 sequences, approximately 48% of which appear only once. Specimen: sorted CD4+, CD8+, or CD8+CD57+ T cells (not recorded which) from PBMCs. These receptors originate from a human donor in good health, serving as a control. Both conserved end residues are part of each CDR3. The D gene is left open where the match is weak. Size is omitted from some rows. Given values are once, few, many or a class for expanded clones.

v_call	j_call	d_call	clone_size	cdr3_nt	cdr3_aa
TRBV7-9	TRBJ1-1	TRBD1	once	TGTGCCAGCAGGACTGGGACAGGCGAAGCTGAAGCTTTCTTT	CASRTGTGEAEAFF
TRBV7-9	TRBJ2-7	NA	many	TGTGCCAGCAGCTTAGACGGGAGCTCCTACGAGCAGTACTTC	CASSLDGSSYEQYF
TRBV9	TRBJ2-1	TRBD1	many	TGTGCCAGCAGCGGGACGGGACAGGGTAAGCAGTCGGGCAATGAGCAGTTCTTC	CASSGTGQGKQSGNEQFF
TRBV7-9	TRBJ1-6	TRBD1	many	TGTGCCAGCAGCTTGCCTGGACAGGGGGCTTCACCCCTCCACTTT	CASSLPGQGASPLHF
TRBV12-3/TRBV12-4	TRBJ2-5	NA	many	TGTGCCAGCAGTTCGGCAGGGCAAGAGACCCAGTACTTC	CASSSAGQETQYF
TRBV29-1	TRBJ1-1	TRBD1	many	TGCAGCGTTGAAGATCTGTCGACAGGGGGCTTAATGGGCACTGAAGCTTTCTTT	CSVEDLSTGGLMGTEAFF
TRBV5-6	TRBJ2-1	NA	few	TGTGCCAGCAGCTTGGGGTTTCCGGGTGAGCAGTTCTTC	CASSLGFPGEQFF
TRBV19	TRBJ1-1	NA	many	TGTGCCACCCGCGGGGCTGAAGCTTTCTTT	CATRGAEAFF
TRBV6-1	TRBJ1-1	NA	many	TGTGCCAGTCACACACAACTGAGCTTTAACACTGAAGCTTTCTTT	CASHTQLSFNTEAFF
TRBV19	TRBJ1-1	NA	once	TGTGCCAGTAGTATGGGACCCACTGAAGCTTTCTTT	CASSMGPTEAFF
TRBV7-2	TRBJ2-1	NA	many	TGTGCCACAAGGGGGGGCGGATACAATGAGCAGTTCTTC	CATRGGGYNEQFF
TRBV11-2	TRBJ2-1	TRBD2	NA	TGTGCCAGCAGCTTAGTGGGTAGCGGGGGGGCGGCCTACAATGAGCAGTTCTTC	CASSLVGSGGAAYNEQFF
TRBV10-3	TRBJ2-7	TRBD1	NA	TGTGCCATCAGCGTTCTAGGGGGCCGAAACGAGCAGTACTTC	CAISVLGGRNEQYF
TRBV24-1	TRBJ2-5	NA	NA	TGTGCCACCAGTGGTTATACCATAGAAGAGACCCAGTACTTC	CATSGYTIEETQYF
TRBV6-1	TRBJ1-3	NA	NA	TGTGCCAGCAGTCTTACTGGGGAGGGGGGCGCAGGAAACACCATATATTTT	CASSLTGEGGAGNTIYF
TRBV10-3	TRBJ2-7	NA	NA	TGTGCCATCAGCGCCGGGTCCTACGAGCAGTACTTC	CAISAGSYEQYF
TRBV6-1	TRBJ1-1	TRBD1	NA	TGTGCCAGCAGTGAAGTAGGGGGCTTTCCTGAAGCTTTCTTT	CASSEVGGFPEAFF
TRBV29-1	TRBJ1-2	NA	NA	TGCAGCGGTGAGGAGGGAGAGGCTGGCTACACCTTC	CSGEEGEAGYTF
TRBV7-8	TRBJ2-5	NA	NA	TGTGCCAGCAGCTTAGACGTCAGCCAGGGGACCCAGTACTTC	CASSLDVSQGTQYF
TRBV24-1	TRBJ2-3	TRBD1	NA	TGTGCCACCAGTGATTACAGAGGGACAGGGGGAACAGATACGCAGTATTTT	CATSDYRGTGGTDTQYF
TRBV30	TRBJ1-2	NA	many	TGTGCCTGGAGTGTAAGCAATTATGGCTACACCTTC	CAWSVSNYGYTF
TRBV10-3	TRBJ2-3	NA	NA	TGTGCCATCAGTGGCCGCGCGTCGGGCGGGAACACAGATACGCAGTATTTT	CAISGRASGGNTDTQYF
TRBV20-1	TRBJ1-2	TRBD1	many	TGCAGTGCTGGGATAACAGGGGAAAAAGATGGCTACACCTTC	CSAGITGEKDGYTF
TRBV4-2	TRBJ2-3	TRBD2	NA	TGTGCCAGCTCCACCCCGGGACTAGCGGGGGGCCACCCAGATACGCAGTATTTT	CASSTPGLAGGHPDTQYF
TRBV10-3	TRBJ1-2	NA	NA	TGTGCCGCGATGGACGGAACGTGGAGTGGCTACACCTTC	CAAMDGTWSGYTF
TRBV11-2	TRBJ1-5	NA	NA	TGTACCAGCAGCTTAGATCCCAGGGCTCAGCCCCAGCGTTTT	CTSSLDPRAQPQRF
TRBV5-4	TRBJ1-6	NA	few	TGTGCCACCGGCGAATGGGTGGGGAATTCACCCCTCCACTTT	CATGEWVGNSPLHF
TRBV29-1	TRBJ1-2	NA	NA	TGCAGCGTTGAACCACAGACAGACTATGGCTACACCTTC	CSVEPQTDYGYTF
TRBV10-2	TRBJ1-4	TRBD1	NA	TGCGCCAGCGGACCGGGACAGGACCGTCGGGCTAATGAAAAACTGTTTTTT	CASGPGQDRRANEKLFF
TRBV19	TRBJ2-3	NA	NA	TGTGCCAGTCGTCCAGGGGTCGTGAGCACAGATACGCAGTATTTT	CASRPGVVSTDTQYF
TRBV9	TRBJ1-1	NA	many	TGTGCCAGCAGCGTAGAGGTGGGCCCAGCCGAAGCTTTCTTT	CASSVEVGPAEAFF
TRBV25-1	TRBJ2-2	TRBD1	NA	TGTGCCAGTTTCTTGTGGACAGGGGCCGGGGAGCTGTTTTTT	CASFLWTGAGELFF
TRBV6-4	TRBJ1-5	NA	many	TGTGCCAGCGTGCCAGGCAATCAGCCCCAGCATTTT	CASVPGNQPQHF
TRBV4-2	TRBJ2-7	NA	NA	TGTGCCAGCAGCCAAGCTTCCGGGACATGGGCCCACGAGCAGTACTTC	CASSQASGTWAHEQYF
TRBV29-1	TRBJ2-7	NA	NA	TGCAGCGTTGAAGAAGTCGGCAGCTCCTACGAGCAGTACTTC	CSVEEVGSSYEQYF
TRBV5-1	TRBJ2-3	NA	NA	TGCGCCAGCAGCGTGAGGGGTGGCACAGATACGCAGTATTTT	CASSVRGGTDTQYF
TRBV10-3	TRBJ1-2	TRBD1	once	TGTGCCATCAGTGAGTCGACAGGGGCAGGGAGAGATGGCTACACCTTC	CAISESTGAGRDGYTF
TRBV10-2	TRBJ2-7	TRBD1	NA	TGCGCCAGCAGTTCCGGGACAGGGCGGTCGGAGCAGTACTTC	CASSSGTGRSEQYF
TRBV20-1	TRBJ2-7	NA	NA	TGCAGTACCCGCGGCGGCTACTCCTACGAGCAGTACTTC	CSTRGGYSYEQYF
TRBV5-5	TRBJ1-2	TRBD1	many	TGTGCCAGCAGCGCCGGGACAGTCTATGGCTACACCTTC	CASSAGTVYGYTF
TRBV7-9	TRBJ2-7	TRBD1	NA	TGTGCCAGCAGCTTAGGAGGACAGGGAACCTACGAGCAGTACTTC	CASSLGGQGTYEQYF
TRBV5-1	TRBJ1-2	NA	many	TGCGCCAGCAGCTTGGTGGGATATGGCTACACCTTC	CASSLVGYGYTF
TRBV10-3	TRBJ2-4	NA	NA	TGTGCCATCAGTGAGGGATCGGGGATGGGCATTCAGTACTTC	CAISEGSGMGIQYF
TRBV5-8	TRBJ1-2	NA	many	TGTGCCAGCAGCTCCCGTCCAGCCTATGGCTACACCTTC	CASSSRPAYGYTF
TRBV10-1	TRBJ1-2	NA	once	TGCGCCAGCAGCCATTCTGTAGGGAACTATGGCTACACCTTC	CASSHSVGNYGYTF
TRBV29-1	TRBJ2-1	TRBD1	NA	TGCAGCGTTGTGGGACAGGCGACCTACAATGAGCAGTTCTTC	CSVVGQATYNEQFF
TRBV20-1	TRBJ1-2	NA	NA	TGCAGTGCTAGGTCCACAGGGAAAGGATACTATGGCTACACCTTC	CSARSTGKGYYGYTF
TRBV7-9	TRBJ2-5	TRBD1	NA	TGTGCCAGCAGTCAGACAGGGAAAGAGACCCAGTACTTC	CASSQTGKETQYF
TRBV19	TRBJ1-2	NA	once	TGTGCCAGTAGTATGGATAGCAACAATGGCTACACCTTC	CASSMDSNNGYTF
TRBV25-1	TRBJ2-7	TRBD2	NA	TGTGCCAGCAGTGAATTAGACAGCGGGAGTACCTACGAGCAGTACTTC	CASSELDSGSTYEQYF